Described below is a single T cell receptor (beta chain) sequence and its context. Its antigen is not identified. TCRdb fed the reads into MiXCR, producing one record per CDR3 protein. The sample lists approximately 770,000 distinct CDR3 sequences; almost 30% were seen once. The V and J ends lost 0 bases and 0 bases, in that order; junction bases with no gene match: 7. Germline-derived CDR1 and CDR2 are LGHNA and YSLEER. The CDR3 has 17 residues. The data were obtained in a study of T cell repertoires in cytomegalovirus infection. In the study overall: Selected CMV epitopes included recently identified HLA-C-restricted ones as well as well-studied HLA-B-restricted ones. Public TCR beta signatures marked donors with CMV infection and the matching HLA. General observations from the study: Adding up the frequency of public TCR beta families identified people who carried CMV plus the relevant HLA.

This TCR was sampled from a human donor in good health (CMV status not recorded). Some clones in this sample may be carry-over from other donors' samples. This chain uses TRBV4-3 with TRBJ1-1; TRBD1 aligns across 7 bases. The starting material was cultured CD8+ T cells from PBMCs, obtained from culture after CMV antigen stimulation. The CDR3 loop is CASSQERGHNMNTEAFF. The CDR3 bases are TGCGCCAGCAGCCAAGAAAGGGGGCACAACATGAACACTGAAGCTTTCTTT.